The rows below give T cell receptor beta chains drawn from one sample of a study of sequential checkpoint blockade in melanoma. This table comes from immunoSEQ multiplex PCR, and its TCRdb copy is limited to in-frame clones, with some not included. The repertoire holds approximately 12,000 clones, with over 75% as singletons. This specimen consisted of CD8+ T cells sorted from blood (inferred from file names), obtained from a patient given nivolumab and ipilimumab in sequence. The receptors originated from a human donor with melanoma. Each CDR3 is given with its conserved first and last residue. Clone size is stated in some rows and not others, as once, few, many or a class when expanded.

V gene: TRBV5-1; clone size: once; CDR3 protein: CASSVSRGTEAFF
V gene: TRBV13; clone size: once; CDR3 protein: CASSLRHVTEAFF
V gene: TRBV9; clone size: .; CDR3 protein: CATRTGEGYTF
V gene: TRBV7-2; clone size: .; CDR3 protein: CASSPLGAGGPHEQFF
V gene: TRBV28; clone size: once; CDR3 protein: CASSREGLADYEQYF
V gene: TRBV19; clone size: .; CDR3 protein: CASSTPSGSYEQYF
V gene: TRBV10-3; clone size: few; CDR3 protein: CAISEDGTSGADTQYF
V gene: TRBV7-9; clone size: .; CDR3 protein: CASSLGFETGPSGYGYTF
V gene: TRBV9; clone size: once; CDR3 protein: CASSPEADSVYLNTEAFF
V gene: TRBV5-5; clone size: .; CDR3 protein: CASKGQGVYGYTF
V gene: TRBV29-1; clone size: .; CDR3 protein: CSVVTSEYYNEQFF
V gene: TRBV6-6; clone size: .; CDR3 protein: CASRGLAGGAYEQYF
V gene: TRBV10-3; clone size: once; CDR3 protein: CAISESTGGVYGYTF
V gene: TRBV19; clone size: .; CDR3 protein: CASKTGGSGSRNEKLFF
V gene: TRBV11-1; clone size: .; CDR3 protein: CASETGAVPDTGELFF